Listed here are 32 T cell receptor beta chains from one sample, sequenced in a study of preoperative IRX-2 immunotherapy in early breast cancer. TCRdb's copy holds only in-frame clones and misses some; the assay was immunoSEQ multiplex PCR. The sample holds 30,000 to 45,000 clones, roughly 82% seen once. Documented treatment: preoperative locoregional IRX-2 cytokine immunotherapy. The specimen was lymph node tissue, collected after IRX-2 immunotherapy. Receptor source: a human donor with breast cancer.

V and J are TRBV11-3 and TRBJ1-6; D ambiguous. This CDR3 region has 16 residues. The V end was cut by 1 base, the J end by 9 bases, with 16 bases between. Germline values: CDR1 SGHNT, CDR2 YENEEA. The CDR3 DNA is TGTGCCAGCAGCTTAGTCCCCGGGGAAGAGGGTTCACCCCTCCACTTT. Translating gives CASSLVPGEEGSPLHF.

V is TRBV18 and J is TRBJ1-1, with unresolved D. The CDR3 is 13 residues long. In germline, CDR1 is KGHSH, CDR2 LQKENI. V lost 6 bases and J 2 bases, leaving 10 bases between the germline ends. CDR3 amino acids: CASSPTFNTEAFF. The DNA for the CDR3 is TGTGCCAGCTCGCCGACTTTTAACACTGAAGCTTTCTTT. The variable domain in full, completed from reference TRBV18 and TRBJ1-1, reads NAGVMQNPRHLVRRRGQEARLRCSPMKGHSHVYWYRQLPEEGLKFMVYLQKENIIDESGMPKERFSAEFPKEGPSILRIQQVVRGDSAAYFCASSPTFNTEAFFGQGTRLTVV.

CDR3 sequence: CSVEAGPNTGELFF. CDR3 DNA sequence: TGCAGCGTTGAGGCCGGGCCGAACACCGGGGAGCTGTTTTTT. This chain uses TRBV29-1 with TRBJ2-2; the D is unclear. Germline assignment: CDR1 SQVTM and CDR2 ANQGSEA. This CDR3 comprises 14 residues. V was clipped by 3 bases and J by 0 bases, with 8 bases between them.

This clone was seen more than once but under ten times. V usage is TRBV30 and J usage is TRBJ2-7, with TRBD1 as a possible D gene (5 bases). Germline V gene sequence: CDR1 GTSNPN, CDR2 SVGIG (reference sequence). The ends were cut back, 0 bases at V and 0 bases at J, with 15 bases in the middle. The length of the CDR3 is 16 residues. The CDR3: CAWSVQNRMSSYEQYF. DNA of the CDR3: TGTGCCTGGAGTGTACAGAACAGGATGAGCTCCTACGAGCAGTACTTC.

The rearrangement uses TRBV11-3 and TRBJ1-2; 7 bases match TRBD1. Germline V gene sequence: CDR1 SGHNT, CDR2 YENEEA. CDR3 size: 16 residues. J lost 6 bases, V lost 7 bases, and 17 bases had no gene match. The CDR3 region is CASTIQDRAAVDGYTF. CDR3 sequence (DNA): TGTGCCAGCACCATCCAAGACAGGGCGGCGGTCGATGGCTACACCTTC.

The chain has TRBV28 and TRBJ1-4; TRBD1 matches 9 bases. The J segment lost 5 bases and the V segment lost 3 bases, leaving 4 bases of the junction unmatched. The CDR3 sequence is 15 residues long. From germline, CDR1 is MDHEN and CDR2 SYDVKM. The CDR3 nucleotides are TGTGCCAGCAGTTTTCGACAGGGGGGGAATGAAAAACTGTTTTTT. Residues: CASSFRQGGNEKLFF.

The V gene is TRBV6-8, the J gene TRBJ2-5, with 8 bases fitting TRBD1. Trimming removed 5 bases from V and 2 bases from J; junction bases left unmatched: 7. Germline values: CDR1 MNHGY, CDR2 SAAAGT. The CDR3 is made up of 15 amino acids. The CDR3 reads CASSDPGTGQETQYF. The DNA for the CDR3 is TGTGCCAGCAGTGATCCCGGGACAGGTCAAGAGACCCAGTACTTC.

V usage is TRBV18 and J usage is TRBJ2-7, with 7 bases aligning to TRBD1. The CDR3 extends over 16 amino acids. CDR1 and CDR2 from the germline V gene are KGHSH and LQKENI. V lost 2 bases and J lost 0; bases outside the gene matches: 7. CDR3 loop: CASSPRRQGFSYEQYF. The DNA for the CDR3 is TGTGCCAGCTCACCAAGGAGACAGGGCTTCTCCTACGAGCAGTACTTC.

This clone was recorded once. The chain links TRBV7-8 to TRBJ1-1, with unresolved D. The length of the CDR3 is 15 residues. The germline V gene encodes CDR1 SGHVS and CDR2 FQNEAQ. V was shortened by 3 bases and J by 0 bases, with 11 bases between the two germline ends. CDR3 bases: TGTGCCAGCAGCTTCTTAGGAGGTTTGAACACTGAAGCTTTCTTT. It specifies CASSFLGGLNTEAFF.

The rearrangement joins TRBV5-1 to TRBJ2-1, with D possibly being TRBD2 (5 bases). V lost 4 bases and J 1 base, leaving 9 bases between the germline ends. Germline CDR1 reads SGHRS; CDR2 reads YFSETQ. The CDR3 covers 14 residues. In nucleotides, the CDR3 is TGCGCCAGCAGCCGGGGTCTTTCCTACAATGAGCAGTTCTTC. Protein sequence: CASSRGLSYNEQFF. Combining the CDR3 with reference TRBV5-1 and TRBJ2-1 gives the whole variable domain KAGVTQTPRYLIKTRGQQVTLSCSPISGHRSVSWYQQTPGQGLQFLFEYFSETQRNKGNFPGRFSGRQFSNSRSEMNVSTLELGDSALYLCASSRGLSYNEQFFGPGTRLTVL.

The gene calls are TRBV6-7 and TRBJ1-2; TRBD1 is a possible D gene (5 bases). TRBV6-7 is sorted into the ORF group, with uncertain function. The CDR3 is 12 amino acids. V was shortened by 4 bases and J by 7 bases, with 10 bases between the two germline ends. CDR3 region: CASSSLGGGYTF. The CDR3 DNA follows: TGTGCCAGCAGTTCCTTGGGGGGTGGCTACACCTTC.

This rearrangement joins TRBV15 to TRBJ2-2; D possibly corresponds to TRBD1 (5 bases). Germline CDR1 LNHNV, CDR2 YYDKDF (reference sequence). Between the trimmed V and J ends, which lost 0 bases and 6 bases, there was a span of 17 bases. The CDR3 consists of 17 residues. The CDR3 here is CATSRDLGQWGPGELFF. The CDR3 coding sequence is TGTGCCACCAGCAGAGATTTGGGGCAGTGGGGCCCCGGGGAGCTGTTTTTT.

The V gene is TRBV5-1, the J gene TRBJ2-1; 7 bases fit TRBD1. Germline V gene data show CDR1 as SGHRS and CDR2 as YFSETQ. The length of the CDR3 is 15 residues. The J segment lost 5 bases and the V segment lost 1 base, leaving 6 bases of the junction unmatched. CDR3 protein: CASSLNGQADNEQFF. DNA for the CDR3: TGCGCCAGCAGCTTGAACGGACAGGCAGACAATGAGCAGTTCTTC.

J is TRBJ2-1 and V is TRBV1; no DNA check was done on the table's D call, TRBD2. TRBV1 is designated a pseudogene. CDR3 length equals 15 residues. This chain's CDR3 is CASSHVGEVYNEQFF. The CDR3 DNA reads as TGCGCCAGCAGCCATGTCGGAGAGGTCTACAATGAGCAGTTCTTC.

The chain carries TRBV11-3 and TRBJ1-1; TRBD1 matches at 12 bases. Per germline, CDR1 SGHNT and CDR2 YENEEA. The CDR3 is made up of 15 amino acids. Trimming at V came to 5 bases and at J to 6 bases, leaving 7 bases not matched to a gene. The CDR3: CASSPAGTGGAEAFF. The CDR3 DNA follows: TGTGCCAGCAGCCCCGCCGGGACAGGGGGCGCTGAAGCTTTCTTT.

The V gene is TRBV10-1, the J gene TRBJ1-1, with D uncertain. The germline V gene encodes CDR1 WNHNN and CDR2 SYGVQD (reference sequence). The CDR3 runs 13 residues. V dropped 2 bases and J dropped 0 bases, with 4 bases sitting between them. CDR3 region: CASSETMNTEAFF. The CDR3 bases are TGCGCCAGCAGTGAGACTATGAACACTGAAGCTTTCTTT.

For the CDR3, the DNA is TGTGCCAGCAGTTCTACCGGGACAGGGGGCAGAGAAGTTTATGGCTACACCTTC. Translating it yields CASSSTGTGGREVYGYTF. V and J are TRBV25-1 and TRBJ1-2, with TRBD1 matching over 12 bases. The V gene's germline CDR1 is MGHDK and CDR2 SYGVNS. V shed 5 bases and J 5 bases; nucleotides not matched to a gene: 15. The CDR3 is 18 residues long.

This clone was seen a single time. V is TRBV11-3 and J is TRBJ1-2, with 7 bases that match TRBD1. With V trimmed by 5 bases and J by 2 bases, 5 bases remained unmatched. Germline CDR1 and CDR2: SGHNT and YENEEA. The CDR3 consists of 14 residues. CDR3 nucleotides: TGTGCCAGCAGCCCACTGACAGGGAACTATGGCTACACCTTC. Translated, it gives CASSPLTGNYGYTF. Full variable domain (outside the CDR3, taken from reference TRBV11-3 and TRBJ1-2): EAGVVQSPRYKIIEKKQPVAFWCNPISGHNTLYWYLQNLGQGPELLIRYENEEAVDDSQLPKDRFSAERLKGVDSTLKIQPAELGDSAVYLCASSPLTGNYGYTFGSGTRLTVV.

V and J are TRBV18 and TRBJ1-2; D is unclear. Germline values: CDR1 KGHSH, CDR2 LQKENI. With 2 bases removed from V and 4 bases from J, the gap between germline ends came to 11 bases. The CDR3 is 14 amino acids. The CDR3 here is CASSPAGWGYGYTF. Here the CDR3 DNA reads TGTGCCAGCTCACCAGCGGGTTGGGGCTATGGCTACACCTTC.

The rearrangement links TRBV30 to TRBJ1-5; D unclear. The V end was cut by 0 bases, the J end by 9 bases, with 18 bases between. Germline V gene sequence: CDR1 GTSNPN, CDR2 SVGIG (reference sequence). This CDR3 has 15 residues. CDR3 nucleotides: TGTGCCTGGAGTGTTGGTCAGACACAAGATCGGCCCCAGCATTTT. Protein sequence: CAWSVGQTQDRPQHF.

The chain couples TRBV18 to TRBJ1-1; D is ambiguous. Between the trimmed V and J ends, which lost 1 base and 4 bases, there was a span of 13 bases. CDR1 is KGHSH, CDR2 LQKENI, per germline. The CDR3 runs 15 residues. CDR3 DNA: TGTGCCAGCTCACCACTGGGCTCGCCGGGCACTGAAGCTTTCTTT. Encoded protein: CASSPLGSPGTEAFF.

This clone appeared once. The chain recombines TRBV5-1 with TRBJ2-1; 7 positions agree with TRBD1. The CDR3 contains 14 residues. V trimming: 2 bases; J trimming: 5 bases; junction bases outside the gene matches: 4. Germline loops: CDR1 SGHRS, CDR2 YFSETQ. This chain's CDR3 is CASSFGTEDNEQFF. CDR3 coding DNA: TGCGCCAGCAGCTTCGGGACAGAGGACAATGAGCAGTTCTTC. The full variable domain, rest sourced from reference TRBV5-1 and TRBJ2-1, is KAGVTQTPRYLIKTRGQQVTLSCSPISGHRSVSWYQQTPGQGLQFLFEYFSETQRNKGNFPGRFSGRQFSNSRSEMNVSTLELGDSALYLCASSFGTEDNEQFFGPGTRLTVL.

The chain carries TRBV18 and TRBJ1-1, with D unresolved. V shed 5 bases and J shed 2 bases, with 12 bases lying between them. This CDR3 is 14 amino acids long. Germline loops: CDR1 KGHSH, CDR2 LQKENI. The CDR3 loop reads CASSSLDGNTEAFF. The DNA for the CDR3 is TGTGCCAGCTCATCCTTGGACGGTAACACTGAAGCTTTCTTT.

This chain uses TRBV29-1 with TRBJ2-7; possible D gene TRBD1, 5 bases. From germline, CDR1 is SQVTM and CDR2 ANQGSEA. V gave up 7 bases and J gave up 5 bases, with 15 bases separating them. The CDR3 sequence is 12 residues long. The CDR3 DNA reads TGCAGCGGTACCGACAGTTCGGACGAGCAGTACTTC. This translates into CSGTDSSDEQYF.

The rearrangement links TRBV6-8 to TRBJ1-1; D gene ambiguous. This CDR3 is 14 amino acids long. CDR1 and CDR2 from the germline V gene are MNHGY and SAAAGT. Trimming stripped 10 bases from V and 1 base from J, with 16 bases between. CDR3 amino acids: CATRGGPGNTEAFF. The DNA of the CDR3 is TGTGCCACCCGCGGAGGGCCGGGGAACACTGAAGCTTTCTTT.

The chain links TRBV10-3 to TRBJ1-1, with D possibly TRBD1 on 6 matching bases. V was trimmed by 2 bases and J by 0 bases, leaving 13 bases between them. The germline CDR1 and CDR2 sequences are ENHRY and SYGVKD. CDR3 length equals 16 residues. The CDR3 here is CAISERGLNMNTEAFF. In DNA, the CDR3 is TGTGCCATCAGTGAGCGGGGGCTCAACATGAACACTGAAGCTTTCTTT.

The V call is TRBV6-8, the J call TRBJ1-1, with D unresolved. The V end was cut by 5 bases, the J end by 1 base, with 8 bases between. CDR1 is MNHGY and CDR2 is SAAAGT in the germline V gene. The CDR3 consists of 13 residues. CDR3 sequence reads: CASSKTWNTEAFF. For the CDR3, the DNA is TGTGCCAGCAGTAAGACATGGAACACTGAAGCTTTCTTT.

This clone was recorded once. The V call is TRBV6-8, the J call TRBJ1-2; 7 nucleotides agree with TRBD1. The CDR3 totals 14 residues. CDR1 MNHGY and CDR2 SAAAGT come from the germline V gene. The V gene end was trimmed by 5 bases and the J gene end by 6 bases; junction bases not matched to a gene: 9. The CDR3 spells CASSRTGPGDGYTF. The CDR3 DNA sequence: TGTGCCAGCAGTCGGACAGGCCCGGGGGATGGCTACACCTTC.

The chain couples TRBV11-3 to TRBJ1-2; TRBD1 matches at 10 bases. CDR1 is SGHNT, CDR2 YENEEA, per germline. The CDR3 consists of 15 residues. Losses at the gene ends were 5 bases for V and 8 bases for J; bases not matched to a gene: 11. CDR3 sequence reads: CASSQASTGGLGYTF. Written as DNA, the CDR3 is TGTGCCAGCAGCCAGGCGTCGACAGGGGGCTTGGGCTACACCTTC.

In the case of this clone: Owing to an unread or ambiguous base, the encoded residue is reported as X. The CDR3 region is CASTDXLSWGNAYEQYF. The DNA for the CDR3 is TGTGCCAGCACCGACCYCCTGAGTTGGGGCAATGCCTACGAGCAGTACTTC. V is TRBV6-8 and J is TRBJ2-7, with TRBD1 as a possible D gene (5 bases). The CDR3 is 17 residues long. Trimming took off 7 bases at V and 2 bases at J, with 24 bases between the two ends. The germline gives CDR1 MNHGY, CDR2 SAAAGT.

V gene TRBV15 combines with J gene TRBJ1-5, with 8 bases identical to TRBD1. The CDR3 runs 16 residues. The germline CDR1 and CDR2 sequences are LNHNV and YYDKDF (reference sequence). V lost 1 base, J lost 6 bases, and 8 bases stayed unmatched. The CDR3 DNA sequence: TGTGCCACCAGCAGAGCGCAGGGGGCAAGGGGTCAGCCCCAGCATTTT. It encodes CATSRAQGARGQPQHF.

This clone came up a few times. The chain employs TRBV18 and TRBJ1-4, with D perhaps matching TRBD1 (5 bases). Germline V gene sequence: CDR1 KGHSH, CDR2 LQKENI. Trimming shortened V by 0 bases and J by 8 bases, and 10 bases separated the two germline ends. The CDR3 spans 14 residues. CDR3 in amino acids: CASSPPDIREKLFF. CDR3 sequence (DNA): TGTGCCAGCTCACCACCGGACATCAGGGAAAAACTGTTTTTT. The variable domain in full, with the rest retrieved from reference TRBV18 and TRBJ1-4, is NAGVMQNPRHLVRRRGQEARLRCSPMKGHSHVYWYRQLPEEGLKFMVYLQKENIIDESGMPKERFSAEFPKEGPSILRIQQVVRGDSAAYFCASSPPDIREKLFFGSGTQLSVL.